The clone carrying this T cell receptor beta chain showed up many times. Its antigen remains unknown. The sample is drawn from a study of T cell repertoires in cytomegalovirus infection. MiXCR, applied by TCRdb to the reads, yields one record per CDR3 protein. Seen here are approximately 130,000 distinct CDR3 sequences, roughly 9% observed once, and the top ten hold 9.5% to 13%. In germline, CDR1 is LGHNA, CDR2 YSLEER. The V gene end was trimmed by 3 bases and the J gene end by 0 bases; junction bases not matched to a gene: 1. The CDR3 has 15 amino acids. Study-wide points: Identification of carriers of CMV plus the relevant HLA was achieved through cumulative public TCR beta family frequency.

The gene calls are TRBV4-3 and TRBJ2-1, with TRBD2 identical over 8 bases. What was sequenced was PBMCs. The sequence was collected from a human donor in good health (CMV status not recorded). Some clones in this sample may be carry-over from other donors' samples. The CDR3 region has the DNA TGCGCCAGCAGCCATGGGACTAGCTCCTACAATGAGCAGTTCTTC. Encoded protein: CASSHGTSSYNEQFF.